The 6 T cell receptor beta chains in this list originate from one sample, sequenced in a study of cytomegalovirus exposure and HLA in healthy donors. It was with 60 Vbeta and 13 Jbeta primers that the PCR ran. Clones were sequenced by immunoSEQ multiplex PCR, and TCRdb holds only the in-frame ones, with some missing. The sample shows around 120,000 clones, about three quarters of them seen only once. Sample: PBMCs. The receptors shown here come from a man aged 60-69 years in good health and CMV-seropositive.

In the case of this clone: Within the sample, other DNA sequences also encode this same CDR3. The V call is TRBV9, the J call TRBJ2-3, with a tentative D call TRBD2 (6 bases). Germline assignment: CDR1 SGDLS and CDR2 YYNGEE. V was cut by 3 bases and J by 4 bases, with 15 bases left in between. CDR3 length: 15 amino acids. The CDR3 nucleotides read TGTGCCAGCAGCGGAACTAGCACTTTTCCAGATACGCAGTATTTT. Residues: CASSGTSTFPDTQYF.

The chain has TRBV9 and TRBJ1-1; D perhaps matches TRBD1 (6 bases). The germline CDR1 and CDR2 sequences are SGDLS and YYNGEE. The CDR3 contains 13 residues. Deletions cut 4 bases from V and 1 base from J, with 8 bases between. The DNA of the CDR3 is TGTGCCAGCAGCCGACAGGCGAACACTGAAGCTTTCTTT. It is translated as CASSRQANTEAFF.

This clone has a handful of counts. Other DNA sequences of this sample code for an identical CDR3. The chain recombines TRBV5-6 with TRBJ1-1, with D uncertain. CDR1 is SGHDT, CDR2 YYEEEE, per germline. V lost 1 base, J lost 3 bases, and 7 bases lay in between. The CDR3 covers 13 residues. In DNA, the CDR3 is TGTGCCAGCAGCTTGAGAGAGTACACTGAAGCTTTCTTT. As protein: CASSLREYTEAFF.

The chain is built from TRBV19 and TRBJ1-1, with 8 nucleotides matching TRBD1. V lost 6 bases to trimming and J lost 4 bases; unmatched junction nucleotides: 4. The CDR3 length is 13 residues. The germline gives CDR1 LNHDA, CDR2 SQIVND (reference sequence). The CDR3 spells CASSVTGGTEAFF. In DNA form, the CDR3 reads TGTGCCAGTAGCGTTACAGGGGGCACTGAAGCTTTCTTT.

This clone is a singleton in its sample. The chain recombines TRBV6-1 with TRBJ1-5, with TRBD1 matching over 8 bases. V lost 3 bases to trimming and J lost 6 bases; unmatched junction nucleotides: 10. Per germline, CDR1 MNHNS and CDR2 SASEGT. The CDR3 sequence is 16 residues long. This CDR3 reads CASSEVRGRWSQPQHF. CDR3 DNA sequence: TGTGCCAGCAGTGAGGTCAGGGGGCGGTGGAGTCAGCCCCAGCATTTT.

This clone appeared a single time. The V gene is TRBV10-1, the J gene TRBJ1-2, with a weak D call TRBD1 (6 bases). The CDR3 extends over 17 amino acids. CDR1 is WNHNN, CDR2 SYGVQD, per germline (reference sequence). The V gene lost 0 bases and the J gene lost 6 bases, with 20 bases spanning the gap. For the CDR3, the DNA is TGCGCCAGCAGTGAGTCGAGGGGGACCCACACGACCAATGGCTACACCTTC. It translates to CASSESRGTHTTNGYTF.